The sequence of this TCR beta chain was determined in a study of T cell repertoires in cytomegalovirus infection. About the study: It can be stated that public TCR beta signatures indicated CMV infection as well as a matching HLA type.

Germline loops: CDR1 MGHRA, CDR2 YSYEKL. Trimming took 4 bases from V and 4 from J, leaving 11 bases between them. CDR3 length equals 14 residues. In regard to this clonotype: As yet, its antigen is unknown.

MiXCR, applied by TCRdb to the reads, yields one record per CDR3 protein. The data hold fewer than 350,000 distinct CDR3 sequences, with 9.5% observed a single time. General study results and limits: Ex vivo, HLA-C-restricted CMV-specific TCR beta clonotypes prevailed over the rest of the response.

Sequencing used PBMCs. This sequence joins TRBV4-1 and TRBJ2-1; no clear D gene. The receptor's source is a human donor in good health (CMV status not recorded). Some clones in this sample may be carry-over from other donors' samples. The CDR3 bases are TGCGCCAGCAGCCTACAAAGTGATTACAATGAGCAGTTCTTC. Protein sequence: CASSLQSDYNEQFF.